The present entry profiles one TCR beta chain with its context. What it recognizes is unknown. The record originates from a study of PD-1 blockade in mismatch repair-deficient tumors. The wider study: All were previously treated, progressing patients with 12 mismatch repair-deficient cancer types. Broader study findings: After pembrolizumab, tumor-resident clones rose rapidly, then generally contracted before radiologic responses.

Germline CDR1 is SNHLY and CDR2 is FYNNEI. Trimming left V 6 bases short and J 4 bases short, with 12 bases between. CDR3 length equals 14 residues. Mismatch repair deficiency was confirmed in all patients, by PCR or immunohistochemistry. The data were produced by immunoSEQ multiplex PCR, yet TCRdb's version contains in-frame clones alone and is incomplete. The sample includes roughly 45,000 clones, 65% to 80% of them seen just once. The sequenced sample was PBMCs, obtained before pembrolizumab treatment. This receptor was taken from an adult with mismatch repair-deficient cancer. V usage is TRBV2 and J usage is TRBJ2-2; D gene unclear. In nucleotides, the CDR3 is TGTGCCAGCAGGGGTTCTCCATCCACCGGGGAGCTGTTTTTT. This gives the protein CASRGSPSTGELFF.